The 22 T cell receptor beta chains reported below all come from one sample, sequenced in a study of Graves' ophthalmopathy and Graves' hyperthyroidism (dated by TCRdb to 2016 to 2019). Reads for this sample came from an Illumina HiSeq 2000. For repertoire sequencing, TCR beta CDR3 regions were amplified from RNA transcripts. The first round was an RT-PCR using HTBI primers with the Qiagen OneStep RT-PCR kit, and this first round was followed by a second-round multiplex PCR, then size selection and purification. TCRdb's own reprocessing of the public reads used fastp at Q25 and MiXCR and kept productive beta chains. For every CDR3 protein sequence, its rows merge into one entry that carries the most common genes and DNA. For this sample there are around 1,000,000 distinct CDR3 sequences; roughly two fifths appear just once. The ten top clones hold around 10% of the sample. The specimen was peripheral blood or thyroid tissue (not recorded which). Every receptor here comes from an adult man with Graves' hyperthyroidism.

This chain uses TRBV7-8 with TRBJ1-4; 10 bases line up with TRBD1. CDR3 size: 16 residues. Germline loops: CDR1 SGHVS, CDR2 FQNEAQ. V shed 3 bases, J shed 5 bases, and the junction held 6 bases outside the gene matches. CDR3 DNA: TGTGCCAGCAGCTTCTACCGGGACAGGGGAAATGAAAAACTGTTTTTT. Amino acid sequence: CASSFYRDRGNEKLFF.

This clonotype appeared many times. V is TRBV7-9 and J is TRBJ2-5; D is possibly TRBD2 (5 bases). The CDR3 is 16 amino acids. CDR1 and CDR2 from the germline V gene are SEHNR and FQNEAQ (reference sequence). V shed 5 bases and J shed 4 bases, with 20 bases lying between them. The CDR3 spells CASSPPGAARGETQYF. The CDR3 nucleotides are TGTGCCAGCAGCCCCCCCGGTGCCGCACGGGGAGAGACCCAGTACTTC.

This clonotype was counted ten times or more. This chain links TRBV19 with TRBJ2-2, with D possibly matching TRBD1 (6 bases). This CDR3 is built from 11 residues. Germline CDR1 reads LNHDA; CDR2 reads SQIVND (reference sequence). In DNA form, the CDR3 reads TGTGGGACAGCTCGGGTCGGGGAGCTGTTTTTT. It is translated as CGTARVGELFF.

The J gene is TRBJ1-3, the V gene TRBV7-9, with TRBD1 matching over 8 bases. The V gene's germline CDR1 is SEHNR and CDR2 FQNEAQ (reference sequence). The CDR3 runs 15 residues. The V segment lost 5 bases and the J segment 3 bases; nucleotides outside the gene matches: 6. The CDR3 bases are TGTGCCAGCAGCCCACAGGGGGGGCTTGGAAACACCATATATTTT. It codes for CASSPQGGLGNTIYF.

This clonotype was seen ten or more times. The CDR3 DNA reads as TGTGCCAGCAGCCAGGACAATGAAAAACTGTTTTTT. Translation: CASSQDNEKLFF. The chain has TRBV13 and TRBJ1-4; D gene uncertain. Looked up from germline, CDR1 is PRHDT and CDR2 is FYEKMQ (reference sequence). This CDR3 region has 12 residues. V lost 5 bases, J lost 5 bases, and 6 bases lay in between.

V is TRBV2 and J is TRBJ1-1; possibly TRBD1 for D (5 bases). The V end was cut by 7 bases, the J end by 7 bases, with 16 bases between. Per the germline V gene, CDR1 is SNHLY and CDR2 is FYNNEI. The CDR3 has 13 residues. CDR3 nucleotides: TGTGCCAGCATCCAGGGACCGCCTAATGAAGCTTTCTTT. Translation gives CASIQGPPNEAFF.

This clonotype was counted ten times or more. The gene calls are TRBV4-1 and TRBJ2-6; D is possibly TRBD1 (6 bases). The CDR3 runs 15 residues. The germline CDR1 and CDR2 sequences are MGHRA and YSYEKL. Trimming stripped 5 bases from V and 2 bases from J, with 10 bases between. The CDR3 sequence: CASSSPGAGANVLTF. The DNA for the CDR3 is TGCGCCAGCAGCAGTCCAGGGGCTGGGGCCAACGTCCTGACTTTC.

The chain is built from TRBV2 and TRBJ1-1; TRBD1 matches 9 bases. Germline CDR1 SNHLY, CDR2 FYNNEI. This CDR3 spans 14 amino acids. Trimming removed 4 bases from V and 7 bases from J; junction bases left unmatched: 7. CDR3 DNA sequence: TGTGCCAGCAGTGGGACAGGGGACGTGAATGAAGCTTTCTTT. Translating gives CASSGTGDVNEAFF.

This clonotype turned up a few times. The V and J genes are TRBV29-1 and TRBJ2-3; TRBD1 aligns across 7 bases. CDR1 is SQVTM and CDR2 is ANQGSEA in the germline V gene. The V gene end was trimmed by 5 bases and the J gene end by 6 bases; junction bases not matched to a gene: 14. The CDR3 runs 15 residues. CDR3: CSVPQTGVGADTQYF. The CDR3 region has the DNA TGCAGCGTTCCCCAAACAGGGGTCGGGGCTGATACGCAGTATTTT.

This clonotype was recorded many times. This chain links TRBV20-1 with TRBJ1-5; possibly TRBD1 for D (6 bases). This CDR3 comprises 14 residues. CDR1 DFQATT and CDR2 SNEGSKA come from the germline V gene (reference sequence). V was cut by 4 bases and J by 5 bases, with 15 bases left in between. CDR3 region: CSATKGQPYQPQHF. The CDR3 DNA is TGCAGTGCTACAAAAGGACAGCCTTATCAGCCCCAGCATTTT.

This clonotype was seen a few times. This rearrangement joins TRBV10-3 to TRBJ1-6, with a possible D match to TRBD1 (6 bases). V gave up 6 bases and J gave up 9 bases, with 15 bases separating them. The germline V gene has CDR1 ENHRY and CDR2 SYGVKD. The CDR3 contains 14 residues. CDR3 protein: CAISSDSGGSPLHF. The CDR3 nucleotides read TGTGCCATCAGCTCGGACAGCGGAGGTTCACCCCTCCACTTT.

This clonotype was found many times. This chain connects TRBV7-6 to TRBJ1-5; maybe TRBD1 (5 bases). The V end lost 5 bases, the J end lost 6 bases, and 11 bases lay between the germline ends. Germline V gene sequence: CDR1 SGHVS, CDR2 FNYEAQ. The CDR3 has 13 amino acids. CDR3 sequence reads: CASSAGYAQPQHF. CDR3 sequence (DNA): TGTGCCAGCAGCGCAGGGTACGCTCAGCCCCAGCATTTT.

The chain uses TRBV5-5 and TRBJ1-4; maybe TRBD1 (5 bases). V gave up 4 bases and J gave up 4 bases, with 14 bases separating them. Germline CDR1 reads SGHKS; CDR2 reads YYEKEE (reference sequence). The CDR3 sequence is 15 residues long. The CDR3 nucleotides read TGTGCCAGCAGCGATCTAAAGGGGCTTAATGAAAAACTGTTTTTT. Translating it yields CASSDLKGLNEKLFF.

This clonotype was seen repeatedly, ten times or more. This rearrangement joins TRBV12-3 or TRBV12-4 to TRBJ2-7; 8 bases agree with TRBD1. J gave up 5 bases and V 4 bases, and 7 bases lay outside the gene matches. This CDR3 has 14 residues. The CDR3 loop reads CASSSWTGLHEQYF. The CDR3 nucleotides read TGTGCCAGCAGTTCGTGGACAGGGCTACACGAGCAGTACTTC.

This clonotype was detected many times. CDR3 sequence reads: CSARLAGQETQYF. The CDR3 bases are TGCAGTGCTAGACTAGCGGGCCAAGAGACCCAGTACTTC. The genes are TRBV20-1 and TRBJ2-5; TRBD2 matches at 8 bases. The length of the CDR3 is 13 residues. With V trimmed by 2 bases and J by 1 base, 0 bases remained unmatched. Germline V gene data show CDR1 as DFQATT and CDR2 as SNEGSKA (reference sequence).

This clonotype was observed a single time. CDR3 nucleotides: TGTGCCAGCAGCACGCCGGGACAGGGGCGGACACCCCTCCACTTT. Residues: CASSTPGQGRTPLHF. The chain joins TRBV7-2 to TRBJ1-6; TRBD1 matches 10 bases. The CDR3 spans 15 residues. CDR1 and CDR2 from the germline V gene are SGHTA and FQGNSA. J gave up 11 bases and V 5 bases, and 9 bases lay outside the gene matches.

The CDR3 sequence: CASSLYQLPQHF. The CDR3 nucleotides read TGTGCCAGCAGCTTGTACCAGCTCCCCCAGCATTTT. This chain uses TRBV5-8 with TRBJ1-5; D remains ambiguous. The CDR3 runs to 12 residues. Trimming took 1 base from V and 10 from J, leaving 9 bases between them. Germline values: CDR1 SGHTS, CDR2 YDEGEE.

Points on this clonotype: An end of the junction differs from the germline gene, which may be a read error. The CDR3 coding sequence is TGTGCCAGCAGTTACTTATTATCCGGGACCCCGGCACGAGGCACCGGGGAGCTGTTTTTT. This codes for CASSYLLSGTPARGTGELFF. The chain has TRBV10-3 and TRBJ2-2, with D perhaps given as TRBD1 or TRBD2 (5 bases each). CDR1 is ENHRY, CDR2 SYGVKD, per germline. The CDR3 covers 20 residues.

This clonotype was seen more than once but under ten times. This chain links TRBV2 with TRBJ2-5, with TRBD2 as a possible D gene (5 bases). Looked up from germline, CDR1 is SNHLY and CDR2 is FYNNEI. The CDR3 runs 13 residues. V was cut by 5 bases and J by 2 bases, with 9 bases left in between. The CDR3 protein is CASSSERQETQYF. CDR3 DNA sequence: TGTGCCAGCAGTAGCGAGCGGCAAGAGACCCAGTACTTC.

This rearrangement joins TRBV25-1 to TRBJ1-4; possible D gene TRBD1, 6 bases. CDR3 length: 16 residues. Germline values: CDR1 MGHDK, CDR2 SYGVNS. V shed 6 bases and J shed 3 bases, with 17 bases lying between them. CDR3 DNA: TGTGCCAGCAGCTTCAAGGGGGGATACGCTAATGAAAAACTGTTTTTT. Amino acids: CASSFKGGYANEKLFF.

This chain joins TRBV20-1 and TRBJ1-6; 7 bases map to TRBD1. Losses at the gene ends were 0 bases for V and 5 bases for J; bases not matched to a gene: 13. Germline V gene sequence: CDR1 DFQATT, CDR2 SNEGSKA (reference sequence). This CDR3 is 18 amino acids long. Written as DNA, the CDR3 is TGCAGTGCTAGAGATCGCAAAGGGACAGCTTGGAATAATTCACCCCTCCACTTT. Encoded protein: CSARDRKGTAWNNSPLHF.

As for this clonotype: Just one base apart from a much larger clone, this may be a read error. The V and J genes are TRBV7-8 and TRBJ1-6, with D tentatively TRBD1 (5 bases). This CDR3 has 13 amino acids. V was cut by 4 bases and J by 7 bases, with 8 bases left in between. Germline V gene lookup returns CDR1 SGHVS and CDR2 FQNEAQ. CDR3 coding DNA: TGTGCCAGCAGCTCCAAGGGGAATTCACCCCTCCACTTT. Amino acid sequence: CASSSKGNSPLHF.